These T cell receptor beta chains were read from a single sample in a study of shared clonotypes between healthy human individuals. Generated by immunoSEQ multiplex PCR, the TCRdb table keeps only in-frame clones and is missing some. Among about 580,000 clones listed, 98% were seen once. Source material: naive CD8+ T cells sorted from blood. The receptors here all came from a man younger than 45 in good health. CDR3s include the opening cysteine and the closing phenylalanine or tryptophan. The D gene is left open where the match is weak. Clone size is given for some rows only: seen once, a few or many times, or a class if the clone is expanded.

clone_size,v_call,d_call,j_call,cdr3_nt,cdr3_aa
.,TRBV2,.,TRBJ1-1,TGTGCCAGCAGTGGTACCAATGCTTTCTTT,CASSGTNAFF
.,TRBV30,.,TRBJ1-4,TGTGCCTGGGAAACGGGCCAAGGTGATGAAAAACTGTTTTTT,CAWETGQGDEKLFF
.,TRBV10-2,.,TRBJ2-7,TGCGCCAGCAGTGAGTATTACGGATTCTCCTACGAGCAGTACTTC,CASSEYYGFSYEQYF
.,TRBV19,.,TRBJ2-7,TGTGCCAGTAAACCAGGTCCTGTTATTGCGAGGCAGTACTTC,CASKPGPVIARQYF
.,TRBV29-1,TRBD1,TRBJ1-4,TGCAGCGCCTGGTTAAAAGGGACAGTAGACGAAAAACTGTTTTTT,CSAWLKGTVDEKLFF
.,TRBV7-8,.,TRBJ1-4,TGTGCCAGCAGCCCCTTACAGGCAACTAATGAAAAACTGTTTTTT,CASSPLQATNEKLFF
.,TRBV11-2,TRBD2,TRBJ2-3,TGTGCCAGCAGCCGGACTAGCGGCACAGATACGCAGTATTTT,CASSRTSGTDTQYF
few,TRBV19,.,TRBJ2-5,TGTGCCAGTAGTGTACCCCAGGACGGCGAACCGACCCAGTACTTC,CASSVPQDGEPTQYF
.,TRBV2,TRBD2,TRBJ2-3,TGTGCCAGCAGTGAAGGGACTAGGATTGATACGCAGTATTTT,CASSEGTRIDTQYF
.,TRBV10-1,TRBD1,TRBJ2-3,TGCGCCAGCAAGCCGGGACAGGGTACAGATACGCAGTATTTT,CASKPGQGTDTQYF
few,TRBV5-1,.,TRBJ1-5,TGCGCCAGCAGCTTGGAAGGGACGGTCAATCAGCCCCAGCATTTT,CASSLEGTVNQPQHF
.,TRBV6-5,.,TRBJ2-7,TGTGCCAGCAGTTACGGCCTGGGGGTCTACGAGCAGTACTTC,CASSYGLGVYEQYF
.,TRBV15,TRBD2,TRBJ2-1,TGTGCCACCAGTACTAGCGGGAGTATTAAGAGCTCCTACAATGAGCAGTTCTTC,CATSTSGSIKSSYNEQFF
.,TRBV2,.,TRBJ1-2,TGTGCCAGCCCCACGCGGGGAGGCGGTGGCTACACCTTC,CASPTRGGGGYTF
.,TRBV10-1,.,TRBJ2-5,TGCGCCAGCAGCCCCTCCTTCCAAGAGACCCAGTACTTC,CASSPSFQETQYF
.,TRBV18,TRBD1,TRBJ2-2,TGTGCCAGCTCACCAGCAGCAGGGGGCGCTCCCACCGGGGAGCTGTTTTTT,CASSPAAGGAPTGELFF
.,TRBV5-6,TRBD1,TRBJ2-2,TGTGCCAGCAGCTTGGCGGGACAGGGGTCCACCGGGGAGCTGTTTTTT,CASSLAGQGSTGELFF
.,TRBV4-3,.,TRBJ1-3,TGCGCCAGCAGCCCAGACAGGTTCTCTGGAAACACCATATATTTT,CASSPDRFSGNTIYF
.,TRBV7-9,.,TRBJ2-3,TGTGCCAGCAGCTTCGGCGCGACGACAGATACGCAGTATTTT,CASSFGATTDTQYF
.,TRBV5-1,TRBD1,TRBJ2-1,TGCGCCAGCAGCTTGGGACAGGGGGAAAATGAGCAGTTCTTC,CASSLGQGENEQFF
.,TRBV7-9,.,TRBJ2-7,TGTGCCAGCAGCGCCGACATATCCTACGAGCAGTACTTC,CASSADISYEQYF
.,TRBV6-5,.,TRBJ2-1,TGTGCCAGCAGTTACTTTGTTGGGACAACGTATGAGCAGTTCTTC,CASSYFVGTTYEQFF